This T cell receptor beta chain was sequenced during a study of CD8+CD57+ T cells in acquired aplastic anemia (dated by TCRdb to 2017 to 2018). In terms of the full investigation: A mean of around 3 ug of DNA, ranging from roughly 0.2 to 27.4 ug, was extracted from sorted CD4+ and CD8+ cells. CD8+CD57+ expansion was defined as frequency above the mean frequency observed in healthy subjects.

Flow cytometry had shown CD8+CD57+ cell expansion in the patients selected for sequencing. All patients had severe acquired aplastic anemia diagnosed by International Study of Aplastic Anemia and Agranulocytosis and Camitta criteria. No patient had received any therapy when blood was sampled. In this study, sorted CD4+ and CD8+ T cells from the blood of healthy subjects and of severe aplastic anemia patients had their TCR repertoires deep-sequenced. In the USA, patient enrollment took place under clinicaltrials.gov protocols 00001620, 01623167, 00001397, 00071045, 00081523 and 00961064. Ficoll-Paque density gradient centrifugation was used to isolate peripheral blood mononuclear cells. CD4+ and CD8+ T cells were sorted by FACS or magnetic beads before DNA extraction. The junction carries 21 bases between V and J, which are trimmed by 1 base and 3 bases respectively. The CDR3 runs 18 residues from the cysteine to the phenylalanine. Only the CDR3 DNA stays, 54 bases, in frame from base 1. The CDR1 and CDR2 encoded by the germline V gene are SGHVS and FNYEAQ.

Genomic DNA served as template for TCR beta VDJ combination and CDR3 sequence profiling. TCR repertoire sequencing was run on an Illumina HiSeq 2000. As for the authors' bioinformatics: TRBV/TRBJ rearrangement plots, CDR3 size and DJ length profiles, and Simpson's diversity index were used to assess repertoires. Whichever DNA sequence was most abundant in the deep sequencing data was defined as the immunodominant clone. CDR3 amino acid sequences were screened for sharing across subjects and were compared with published repertoires and the VDJdb database. TCRdb handled the public reads itself, with Q25 trimming in fastp and clone calling in MiXCR, and kept productive beta chains. Each entry is one CDR3 protein sequence, shown with its most common DNA and genes. These V and J calls originate from TCRdb's pipeline instead of the authors' own analysis. In all, the sample holds about 180,000 distinct CDR3 sequences, and roughly 63% of those were seen once. The ten most abundant clones make up 42% of the sample.

What the authors observed across the whole study: Some 30 CD8+ CDR3 sequences were shared between patients and controls but appeared highly expressed in patients and within their immunodominant clones. Patients and healthy controls showed no significant difference in CD8+ Simpson's diversity (P=0.060).

With respect to this clonotype: Its antigen is currently not known. The sample holds no much larger clone one base away, and base qualities are not on file.

Here the chain combines TRBV7-6 and TRBJ1-1, with a weak D call of TRBD1 (5 bases match). The source material was sorted CD4+, CD8+, or CD8+CD57+ T cells (not recorded which) from PBMCs. The receptor's source is a human donor with aplastic anemia. CDR3 loop: CASSLVPDTTPGDTEAFF. The nucleotide sequence is given as TGTGCCAGCAGCTTAGTCCCGGACACTACCCCCGGGGACACTGAAGCTTTCTTT.